This T cell receptor beta chain was profiled in a study of CD4 T cells in relation to SARS-CoV-2 and coronaviruses. Germline loops: CDR1 GTSNPN, CDR2 SVGIG (reference sequence). This CDR3 is 16 amino acids long. V was clipped by 0 bases and J by 1 base; unmatched bases: 8. Sequenced by immunoSEQ multiplex PCR; TCRdb stores in-frame clones only, minus some. The sample lists some 70,000 clones, approximately 93% seen once, with 0.2% to 0.25% in the top ten. CD4+ T cells from unexposed donors were obtained before the COVID-19 pandemic (2011-2018). Source material: naive CD4+ T cells from PBMCs. Subset described: naive CD4+ T cells isolated by negative enrichment. The TCR originated in a human donor in good health. This chain links TRBV30 with TRBJ1-1, with 7 bases matching TRBD1. This chain's CDR3 is CAWSVARDRRNTEAFF. In DNA form, the CDR3 reads TGTGCCTGGAGTGTAGCCCGGGACAGAAGGAACACTGAAGCTTTCTTT.